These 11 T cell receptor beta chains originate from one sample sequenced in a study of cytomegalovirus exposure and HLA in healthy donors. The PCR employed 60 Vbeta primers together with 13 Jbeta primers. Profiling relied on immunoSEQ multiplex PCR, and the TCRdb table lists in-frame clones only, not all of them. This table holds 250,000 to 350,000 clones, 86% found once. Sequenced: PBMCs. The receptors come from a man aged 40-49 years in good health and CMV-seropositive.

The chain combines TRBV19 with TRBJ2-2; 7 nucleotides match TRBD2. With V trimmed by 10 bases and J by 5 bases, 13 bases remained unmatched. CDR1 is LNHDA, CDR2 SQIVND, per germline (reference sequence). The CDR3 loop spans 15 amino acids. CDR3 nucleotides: TGTGCCACCCACCCTGGCGGGAGAGGAACCGGGGAGCTGTTTTTT. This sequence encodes CATHPGGRGTGELFF. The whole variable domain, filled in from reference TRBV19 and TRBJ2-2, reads DGGITQSPKYLFRKEGQNVTLSCEQNLNHDAMYWYRQDPGQGLRLIYYSQIVNDFQKGDIAEGYSVSREKKESFPLTVTSAQKNPTAFYLCATHPGGRGTGELFFGEGSRLTVL.

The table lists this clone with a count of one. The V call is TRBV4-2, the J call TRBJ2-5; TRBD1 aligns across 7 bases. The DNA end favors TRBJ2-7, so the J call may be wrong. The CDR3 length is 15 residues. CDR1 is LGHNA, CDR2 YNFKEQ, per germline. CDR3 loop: CASSQPGQSSYEQYF. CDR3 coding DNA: TGTGCCAGCAGCCAACCGGGACAGAGCTCCTACGAGCAGTACTTC.

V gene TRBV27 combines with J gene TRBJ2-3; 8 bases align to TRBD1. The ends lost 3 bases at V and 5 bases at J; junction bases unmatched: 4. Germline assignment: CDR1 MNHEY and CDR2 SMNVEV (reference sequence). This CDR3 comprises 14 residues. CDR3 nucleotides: TGTGCCAGCAGTTTGGACAGGGCCATAGATACGCAGTATTTT. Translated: CASSLDRAIDTQYF.

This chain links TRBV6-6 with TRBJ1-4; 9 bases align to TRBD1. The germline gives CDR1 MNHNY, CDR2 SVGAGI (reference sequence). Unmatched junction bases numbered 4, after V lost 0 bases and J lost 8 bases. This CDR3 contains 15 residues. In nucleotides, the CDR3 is TGTGCCAGCAGTTACTCACAGGGGGCGCGGGAAAAACTGTTTTTT. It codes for CASSYSQGAREKLFF.

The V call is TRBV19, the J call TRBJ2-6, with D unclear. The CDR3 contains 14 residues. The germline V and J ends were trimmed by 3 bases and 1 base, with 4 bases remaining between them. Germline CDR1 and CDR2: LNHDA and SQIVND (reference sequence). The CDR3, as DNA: TGTGCCAGTAGTATGGAGTCTGGGGCCAACGTCCTGACTTTC. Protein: CASSMESGANVLTF.

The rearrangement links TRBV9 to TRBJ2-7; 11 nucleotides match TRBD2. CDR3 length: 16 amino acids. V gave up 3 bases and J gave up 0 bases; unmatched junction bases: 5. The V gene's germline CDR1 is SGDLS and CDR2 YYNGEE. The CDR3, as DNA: TGTGCCAGCAGCGCGCGAGGGACTAGCGGCTCCTACGAGCAGTACTTC. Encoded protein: CASSARGTSGSYEQYF.

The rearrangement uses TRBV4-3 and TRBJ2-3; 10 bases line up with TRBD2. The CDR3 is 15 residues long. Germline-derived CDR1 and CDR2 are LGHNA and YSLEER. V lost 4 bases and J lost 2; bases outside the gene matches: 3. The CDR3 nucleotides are TGCGCCAGCAGCCCCAGCGGGAGGGACACAGATACGCAGTATTTT. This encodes CASSPSGRDTDTQYF.

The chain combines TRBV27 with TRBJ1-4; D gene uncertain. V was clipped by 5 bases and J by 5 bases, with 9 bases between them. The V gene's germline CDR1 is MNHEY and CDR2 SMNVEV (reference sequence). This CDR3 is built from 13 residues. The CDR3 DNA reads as TGTGCCAGCAGTCCAAAGCGGAATGAAAAACTGTTTTTT. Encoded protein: CASSPKRNEKLFF. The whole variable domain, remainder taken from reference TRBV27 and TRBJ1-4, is EAQVTQNPRYLITVTGKKLTVTCSQNMNHEYMSWYRQDPGLGLRQIYYSMNVEVTDKGDVPEGYKVSRKEKRNFPLILESPSPNQTSLYFCASSPKRNEKLFFGSGTQLSVL.

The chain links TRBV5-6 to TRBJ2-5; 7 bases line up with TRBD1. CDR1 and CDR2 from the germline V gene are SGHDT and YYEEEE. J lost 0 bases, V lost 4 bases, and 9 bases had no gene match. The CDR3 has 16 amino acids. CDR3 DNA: TGTGCCAGCAGCCCAATTCCGGGACAGTACCAAGAGACCCAGTACTTC. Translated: CASSPIPGQYQETQYF.

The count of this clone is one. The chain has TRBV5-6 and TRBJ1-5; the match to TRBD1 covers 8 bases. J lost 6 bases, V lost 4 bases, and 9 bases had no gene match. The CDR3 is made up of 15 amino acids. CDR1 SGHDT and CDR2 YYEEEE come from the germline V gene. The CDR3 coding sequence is TGTGCCAGCAGCCTTGCGGCAGGGGGCGGTCAGCCCCAGCATTTT. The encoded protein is CASSLAAGGGQPQHF.

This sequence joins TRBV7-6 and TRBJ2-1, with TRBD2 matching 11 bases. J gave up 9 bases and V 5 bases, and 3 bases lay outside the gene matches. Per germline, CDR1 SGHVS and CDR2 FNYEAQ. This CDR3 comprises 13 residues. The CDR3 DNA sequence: TGTGCCAGCAGCCGGACTAGCGGGCGTGAGCAGTTCTTC. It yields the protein CASSRTSGREQFF. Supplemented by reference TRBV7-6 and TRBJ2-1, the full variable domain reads GAGVSQSPRYKVTKRGQDVALRCDPISGHVSLYWYRQALGQGPEFLTYFNYEAQQDKSGLPNDRFSAERPEGSISTLTIQRTEQRDSAMYRCASSRTSGREQFFGPGTRLTVL.